A selection of T cell receptor beta chains follows, all from one sample in a study of blood T cell repertoires in COVID-19. Profiled with immunoSEQ multiplex PCR; TCRdb holds only in-frame clones, not every one. In the table there are 380,000 or so clones, roughly 80% of which are singletons. Sequenced material: peripheral blood. These receptors all come from a human donor with acute or convalescent COVID-19. The donor label of this sample is uncertain. Each CDR3 is given with its conserved first and last residue. The D gene is left open where the match is weak. Expanded clones are given a class, and other clones once, few, many or no size at all.

j_gene | v_gene | d_gene | abundance | CDR3aa | CDR3nt
TRBJ2-6 | TRBV7-6 | TRBD1 | - | CASSHRGGPGANVLTF | TGTGCCAGCAGCCACCGAGGGGGCCCCGGGGCCAACGTCCTGACTTTC
TRBJ1-1 | TRBV7-8 | - | few | CASSFRLNTEAFF | TGTGCCAGCAGCTTCCGGTTGAACACTGAAGCTTTCTTT
TRBJ1-1 | TRBV7-9 | - | - | CASSPDTVNTEAFF | TGTGCCAGCAGCCCGGACACGGTGAACACTGAAGCTTTCTTT
TRBJ1-1 | TRBV12-3/TRBV12-4 | - | - | CASRREGAEAFF | TGTGCCAGCAGGCGCGAGGGGGCTGAAGCTTTCTTT
TRBJ1-3 | TRBV5-4 | TRBD1 | few | CASSTGQGALGNTIYF | TGTGCCAGCAGTACCGGACAGGGGGCGCTTGGAAACACCATATATTTT
TRBJ1-1 | TRBV2 | TRBD1 | - | CASSEYQGAEAFF | TGTGCCAGCAGTGAATACCAGGGGGCTGAAGCTTTCTTT
TRBJ2-6 | TRBV29-1 | - | - | CSVASSGANVLTF | TGCAGCGTTGCCAGCTCTGGGGCCAACGTCCTGACTTTC
TRBJ2-1 | TRBV5-1 | TRBD2 | - | CASSHQVAGVYNEQFF | TGCGCCAGCAGCCATCAGGTAGCGGGGGTTTACAATGAGCAGTTCTTC
TRBJ1-6 | TRBV19 | - | - | CASSIRSGSLIHLELNSPLHF | TGTGCCAGTAGTATAAGGAGCGGGAGCTTAATTCACCTTGAGCTTAATTCACCCCTCCACTTT
TRBJ2-1 | TRBV2 | - | - | CASSEQGTSYNEQFF | TGTGCCAGCAGTGAGCAGGGAACGTCCTACAATGAGCAGTTCTTC
TRBJ2-1 | TRBV12-3/TRBV12-4 | - | - | CASSLNRNEQFF | TGTGCCAGCAGTCTCAACAGGAATGAGCAGTTCTTC
TRBJ2-4 | TRBV4-1 | TRBD2 | few | CASSQAGTSGSAKNIQYF | TGCGCCAGCAGCCAAGCCGGGACTAGCGGGAGTGCCAAAAACATTCAGTACTTC
TRBJ2-1 | TRBV5-6 | - | - | CASSFSVGNEQFF | TGTGCCAGCAGCTTTTCCGTCGGGAATGAGCAGTTCTTC
TRBJ1-6 | TRBV28 | TRBD1 | - | CASTGQGALNSPLHF | TGTGCCAGCACCGGACAGGGGGCTCTTAATTCACCCCTCCACTTT
TRBJ1-5 | TRBV27 | - | - | CASSPTDSSNQPQHF | TGTGCCAGCAGTCCAACGGACAGTAGCAATCAGCCCCAGCATTTT
TRBJ1-3 | TRBV28 | TRBD1 | - | CASSSRLGTGYFPGNTIYF | TGTGCCAGCAGTTCGAGATTGGGGACAGGGTACTTTCCTGGAAACACCATATATTTT
TRBJ1-1 | TRBV6-2/TRBV6-3 | - | - | CASSGGRGAFF | TGTGCCAGCAGTGGGGGCCGAGGGGCTTTCTTT
TRBJ1-1 | TRBV18 | - | - | CASSPDSTMNTEAFF | TGTGCCAGCTCACCGGACAGTACCATGAACACTGAAGCTTTCTTT
TRBJ1-2 | TRBV30 | - | - | CAWSVYAERNYGYTF | TGTGCCTGGAGTGTATATGCTGAGAGAAACTATGGCTACACCTTC
TRBJ1-2 | TRBV29-1 | - | - | CSVVGGAFSYGYTF | TGCAGCGTCGTGGGGGGGGCGTTCAGCTATGGCTACACCTTC
TRBJ1-4 | TRBV30 | - | - | CAWSSYEKLFF | TGTGCCTGGTCCTCGTATGAAAAACTGTTTTTT
TRBJ2-3 | TRBV4-1 | TRBD2 | - | CASSQPLAGADTQYF | TGCGCCAGCAGCCAGCCACTAGCGGGAGCAGATACGCAGTATTTT
TRBJ1-3 | TRBV3-1/TRBV3-2 | - | - | CASSQLFFSPTRNTIYF | TGTGCCAGCAGCCAATTGTTCTTCTCCCCTACCCGAAACACCATATATTTT
TRBJ1-1 | TRBV19 | - | - | CASSISSNGDTEAFF | TGTGCCAGTAGTATCTCGTCCAACGGGGACACTGAAGCTTTCTTT
TRBJ1-5 | TRBV5-5 | - | once | CASSPQTANQPQHF | TGTGCCAGCAGCCCGCAGACAGCGAATCAGCCCCAGCATTTT
TRBJ2-3 | TRBV12-5 | - | - | CASGLLGALGTDTQYF | TGTGCTAGTGGTTTGTTGGGGGCTCTAGGCACAGATACGCAGTATTTT
TRBJ2-5 | TRBV5-1 | - | - | CASSLVGVQETQYF | TGCGCCAGCAGCTTGGTGGGAGTACAAGAGACCCAGTACTTC
TRBJ1-4 | TRBV2 | TRBD1 | - | CASSEVDRVDGKLFF | TGTGCCAGCAGTGAAGTGGACAGGGTAGACGGAAAACTGTTTTTT
TRBJ2-7 | TRBV18 | - | - | CASSPPRRAGEQYF | TGTGCCAGCTCACCACCAAGGAGGGCGGGCGAGCAGTACTTC
TRBJ2-5 | TRBV6-1 | - | - | CASSEVREGETQYF | TGTGCCAGCAGTGAAGTGAGGGAAGGAGAGACCCAGTACTTC
TRBJ2-3 | TRBV28 | TRBD2 | once | CASSFLRGGRETQYF | TGTGCCAGCAGTTTTTTACGGGGGGGAAGGGAAACGCAGTATTTT
TRBJ1-2 | TRBV2 | - | - | CASSEVRNRALSGYTF | TGTGCCAGCAGTGAAGTTCGGAACAGGGCTTTAAGTGGCTACACCTTC
TRBJ2-1 | TRBV12-5 | TRBD2 | - | CASGLALSNEQFF | TGTGCTAGTGGACTAGCGCTTAGTAATGAGCAGTTCTTC